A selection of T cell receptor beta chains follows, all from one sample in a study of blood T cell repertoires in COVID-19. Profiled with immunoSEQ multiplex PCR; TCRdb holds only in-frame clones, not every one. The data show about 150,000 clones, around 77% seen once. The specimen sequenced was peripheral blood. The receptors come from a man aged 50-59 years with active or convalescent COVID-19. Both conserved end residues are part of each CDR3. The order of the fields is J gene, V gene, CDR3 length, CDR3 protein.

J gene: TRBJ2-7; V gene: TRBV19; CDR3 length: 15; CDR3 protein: CASSLPGTGADEQYF
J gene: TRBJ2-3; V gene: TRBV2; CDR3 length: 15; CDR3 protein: CASSTRLAGSDTQYF
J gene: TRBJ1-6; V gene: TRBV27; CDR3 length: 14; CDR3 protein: CATRGDPYNSPLHF
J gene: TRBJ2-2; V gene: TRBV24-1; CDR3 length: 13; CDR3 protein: CATARGGTGELFF
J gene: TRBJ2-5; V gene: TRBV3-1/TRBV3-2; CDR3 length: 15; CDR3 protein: CASSPSGGGWETQYF
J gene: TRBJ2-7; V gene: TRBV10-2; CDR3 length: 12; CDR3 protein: CASSEDRDEQYF
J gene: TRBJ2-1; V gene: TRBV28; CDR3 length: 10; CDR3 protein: CATRRGEQFF
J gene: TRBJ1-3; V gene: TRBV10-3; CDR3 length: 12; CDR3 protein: CAIGSSGNTIYF
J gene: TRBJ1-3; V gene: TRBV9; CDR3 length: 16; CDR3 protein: CASSAKGGDSGNTIYF
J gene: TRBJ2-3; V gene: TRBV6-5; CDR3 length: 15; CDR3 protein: CASSLGQGAGDTQYF
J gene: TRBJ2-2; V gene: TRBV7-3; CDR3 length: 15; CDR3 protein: CASSISGRMGGELFF
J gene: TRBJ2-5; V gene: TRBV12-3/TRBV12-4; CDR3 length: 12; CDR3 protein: CASSGHQETQYF
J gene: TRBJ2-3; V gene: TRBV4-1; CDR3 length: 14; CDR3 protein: CASSQDGGGDTQYF
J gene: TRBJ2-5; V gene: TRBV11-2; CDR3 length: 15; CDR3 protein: CASSLDLSSGRTQYF
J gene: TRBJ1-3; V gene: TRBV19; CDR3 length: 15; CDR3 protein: CASSISDRSGNTIYF
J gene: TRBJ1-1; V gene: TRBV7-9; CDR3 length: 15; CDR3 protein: CASSPVQGMGTEAFF
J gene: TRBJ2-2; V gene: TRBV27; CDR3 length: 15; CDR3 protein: CASSLPLAGTGELFF
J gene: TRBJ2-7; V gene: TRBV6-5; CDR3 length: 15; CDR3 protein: CASSRRGLTSYEQYF
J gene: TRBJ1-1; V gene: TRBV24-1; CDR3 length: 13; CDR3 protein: CATAKSTDTEAFF
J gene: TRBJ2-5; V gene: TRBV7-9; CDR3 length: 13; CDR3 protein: CASSLGGQGSINF
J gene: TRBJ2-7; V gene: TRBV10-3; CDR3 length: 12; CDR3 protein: CAISVDSYEQYF
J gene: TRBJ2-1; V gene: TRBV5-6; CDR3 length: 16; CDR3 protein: CASSRERPSSYNEQFF
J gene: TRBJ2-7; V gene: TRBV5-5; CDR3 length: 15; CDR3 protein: CASSSAGGAPYEQYF
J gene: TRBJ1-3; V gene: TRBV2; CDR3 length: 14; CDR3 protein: CASSADTSGNTIYF
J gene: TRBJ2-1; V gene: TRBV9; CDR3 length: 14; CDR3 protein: CASSVGQGTGEQFF
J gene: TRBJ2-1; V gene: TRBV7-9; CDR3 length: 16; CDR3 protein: CASSEPPRQTDNEQFF
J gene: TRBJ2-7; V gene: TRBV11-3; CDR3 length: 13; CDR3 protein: CASSLDDSGEQYF
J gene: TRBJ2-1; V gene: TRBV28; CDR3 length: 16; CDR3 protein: CASSQQAVYSYNEQFF
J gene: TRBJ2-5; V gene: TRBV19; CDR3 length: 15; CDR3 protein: CASSFPGQFQETQYF
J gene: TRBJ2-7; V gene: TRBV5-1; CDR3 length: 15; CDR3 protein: CASSLVRTSDYEQYF
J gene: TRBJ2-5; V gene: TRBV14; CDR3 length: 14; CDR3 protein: CASSQSRRQETQYF
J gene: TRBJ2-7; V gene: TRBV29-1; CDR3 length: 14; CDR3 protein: CSVEKDGRPYEQYF
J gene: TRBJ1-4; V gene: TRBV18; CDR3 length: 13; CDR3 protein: CASSPDSNEKLFF
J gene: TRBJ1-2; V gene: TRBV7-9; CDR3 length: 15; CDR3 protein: CASSFGTAKDYGYTF
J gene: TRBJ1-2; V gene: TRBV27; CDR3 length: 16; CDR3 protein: CASSPLGTGRNYGYTF
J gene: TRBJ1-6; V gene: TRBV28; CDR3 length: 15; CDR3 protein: CASSYRPLPNSPLHF
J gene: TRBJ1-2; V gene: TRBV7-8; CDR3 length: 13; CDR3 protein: CASSYGTTYGYTF
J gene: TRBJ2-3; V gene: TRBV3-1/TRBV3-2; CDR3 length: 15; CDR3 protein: CASSQDPLGTDTQYF
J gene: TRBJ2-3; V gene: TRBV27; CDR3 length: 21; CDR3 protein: CASSLKITPRYERETTDTQYF
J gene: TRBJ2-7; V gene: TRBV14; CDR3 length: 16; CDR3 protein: CASSQLIRQGEYEQYF
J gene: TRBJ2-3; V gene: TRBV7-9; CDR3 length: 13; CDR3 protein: CASSPGITDTQYF
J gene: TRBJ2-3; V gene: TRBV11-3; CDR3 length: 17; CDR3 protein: CASSSGLAGGDTDTQYF
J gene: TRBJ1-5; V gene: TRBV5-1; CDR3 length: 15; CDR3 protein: CASSLEGEERQPQHF
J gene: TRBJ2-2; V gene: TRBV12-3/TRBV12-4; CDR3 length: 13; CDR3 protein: CASSSGVSGELFF